This passage covers 20 T cell receptor beta chains from one sample sequenced in a study of blood T cell repertoires in COVID-19. Sequencing was performed with immunoSEQ multiplex PCR; in TCRdb, only in-frame clones are kept and a portion is missing. The data contain 150,000 to 200,000 clones, 83% of them singletons. The specimen sequenced was peripheral blood. These TCRs come from a woman of 80 years or more with acute or convalescent COVID-19.

The rearrangement links TRBV6-6 to TRBJ1-3; D is perhaps TRBD1 (6 bases). V was cut by 4 bases and J by 0 bases, with 10 bases left in between. CDR1 MNHNY and CDR2 SVGAGI come from the germline V gene (reference sequence). This CDR3 is 15 amino acids long. The chain's CDR3 is CASSSRGGSGNTIYF. The CDR3 bases are TGTGCCAGCAGTTCCAGAGGGGGCTCTGGAAACACCATATATTTT.

The chain joins TRBV3-1 (or the pseudogene TRBV3-2) to TRBJ1-1; D gene uncertain. Trimming took 1 base from V and 11 from J, leaving 11 bases between them. The CDR3 length is 12 residues. CDR1 is LGHDT, CDR2 YNNKEL, per germline (reference sequence). In nucleotides, the CDR3 is TGTGCCAGCAGCCAAGTTGAGGGTAGGGCTTTCTTT. Its translation: CASSQVEGRAFF.

The genes are TRBV5-1 and TRBJ2-1, with 7 bases that match TRBD1. Germline CDR1 SGHRS, CDR2 YFSETQ. The CDR3 contains 16 residues. Trimming cost V 4 bases and J 7 bases; bases outside gene matches: 14. CDR3 amino acids: CASSPTGPPDNNEQFF. CDR3 DNA: TGCGCCAGCAGCCCGACAGGGCCACCAGACAATAATGAGCAGTTCTTC.

The chain couples TRBV6-5 to TRBJ2-3; tentatively, D is TRBD1 (5 bases). With 5 bases removed from V and 2 bases from J, the gap between germline ends came to 11 bases. From germline, CDR1 is MNHEY and CDR2 SVGAGI. CDR3 length equals 14 residues. CDR3 sequence reads: CASSPQAVTDTQYF. CDR3 DNA: TGTGCCAGCAGTCCACAGGCCGTCACAGATACGCAGTATTTT.

As for this clone: The junction shows a germline mismatch at one end, possibly a read error. This chain's CDR3 is CASSYSDRGNTIYF. Written as DNA, the CDR3 is TGTGCCAGCAGCTACTCTGACAGAGGAAACACCATATATTTT. The chain uses TRBV6-6 and TRBJ1-3; D is perhaps TRBD1 (5 bases). Germline loops: CDR1 MNHNY, CDR2 SVGAGI (reference sequence). This CDR3 has 14 amino acids.

The gene calls are TRBV30 and TRBJ2-7; a weak D match, TRBD1 (5 bases). CDR3 length: 14 residues. The V gene's germline CDR1 is GTSNPN and CDR2 SVGIG (reference sequence). Between the trimmed V and J ends, which lost 0 bases and 2 bases, there was a span of 11 bases. The CDR3 nucleotides read TGTGCCTGGAGTGTACGACAGACACCCTACGAGCAGTACTTC. Translated: CAWSVRQTPYEQYF. Based on the CDR3 plus reference TRBV30 and TRBJ2-7, the full variable domain is SQTIHQWPATLVQPVGSPLSLECTVEGTSNPNLYWYRQAAGRGLQLLFYSVGIGQISSEVPQNLSASRPQDRQFILSSKKLLLSDSGFYLCAWSVRQTPYEQYFGPGTRLTVT.

The chain is built from TRBV6-5 and TRBJ2-3, with D unresolved. CDR3 length: 14 residues. The ends were cut back, 2 bases at V and 3 bases at J, with 9 bases in the middle. CDR1 and CDR2 (germline): MNHEY, SVGAGI. In DNA form, the CDR3 reads TGTGCCAGCAGTTACGGCCTTGAAACAGATACGCAGTATTTT. Translated, it gives CASSYGLETDTQYF.

The chain uses TRBV5-1 and TRBJ2-1; 9 bases line up with TRBD1. The CDR3 has 15 residues. J lost 8 bases, V lost 4 bases, and 10 bases had no gene match. CDR1 SGHRS and CDR2 YFSETQ come from the germline V gene. The CDR3 reads CASSLDRGSFDEQFF. CDR3 bases: TGCGCCAGCAGCCTCGACAGGGGGAGTTTCGATGAGCAGTTCTTC.

The chain combines TRBV12-5 with TRBJ1-6, with 9 bases fitting TRBD1. This CDR3 has 13 residues. V lost 6 bases to trimming and J lost 10 bases; unmatched junction nucleotides: 4. Germline V gene lookup returns CDR1 LGHNT and CDR2 FRNRAP. CDR3 sequence reads: CASGTTGGSPLHF. CDR3 nucleotide sequence: TGTGCTAGTGGAACGACAGGGGGATCACCCCTCCACTTT.

V usage is TRBV6-2 or TRBV6-3 and J usage is TRBJ1-1; 8 nucleotides agree with TRBD1. The CDR3 contains 14 residues. The germline CDR1 and CDR2 sequences are MNHEY and SVGEGT. V was pared by 2 bases and J by 6 bases, with 5 bases of the junction left unmatched. The CDR3: CASSYRQGAAEAFF. Written as DNA, the CDR3 is TGTGCCAGCAGTTACCGTCAGGGGGCGGCTGAAGCTTTCTTT.

The rearrangement uses TRBV28 and TRBJ1-1; a possible D gene is TRBD1 (6 bases). CDR3 length: 15 residues. Germline values: CDR1 MDHEN, CDR2 SYDVKM. V was shortened by 5 bases and J by 2 bases, with 15 bases between the two germline ends. The DNA of the CDR3 is TGTGCCAGCAGTACGGGACATAGGATCAACACTGAAGCTTTCTTT. It encodes CASSTGHRINTEAFF.

The genes are TRBV19 and TRBJ1-6; no firm D call. The ends were cut back, 3 bases at V and 7 bases at J, with 13 bases in the middle. The CDR3 totals 15 residues. Germline CDR1 LNHDA, CDR2 SQIVND (reference sequence). In DNA form, the CDR3 reads TGTGCCAGTAGTATTCAAGAGGGTTTGAATTCACCCCTCCACTTT. Translated, it gives CASSIQEGLNSPLHF.

V gene TRBV10-3 combines with J gene TRBJ2-1; 14 bases fit TRBD2. The germline CDR1 and CDR2 sequences are ENHRY and SYGVKD. V lost 4 bases, J lost 2 bases, and 4 bases stayed unmatched. The CDR3 extends over 17 amino acids. The CDR3 bases are TGTGCCATCAGTGGACTAGCGGGAGGGTCCCCCTACAATGAGCAGTTCTTC. Residues: CAISGLAGGSPYNEQFF.

The CDR3 bases are TGTGCCAGCAGCTTTGGGGGGTCAGGGGGCCAAGAGACCCAGTACTTC. Translation gives CASSFGGSGGQETQYF. The chain couples TRBV7-2 to TRBJ2-5; maybe TRBD1 (7 bases). Between the trimmed V and J ends, which lost 3 bases and 1 base, there was a span of 15 bases. Germline CDR1 is SGHTA and CDR2 is FQGNSA. CDR3 length: 16 amino acids.

The V gene is TRBV30, the J gene TRBJ1-3; 7 positions agree with TRBD1. From germline, CDR1 is GTSNPN and CDR2 SVGIG (reference sequence). Germline trimming cut 2 bases from V and 8 bases from J; bases unmatched to any gene: 9. This CDR3 contains 14 residues. The CDR3 DNA reads TGTGCCTGGAGTTTGGTAGGGGGCATTCACACCATATATTTT. This gives the protein CAWSLVGGIHTIYF.

The V and J genes are TRBV11-2 and TRBJ2-5; no definite D call. Germline V gene data show CDR1 as SGHAT and CDR2 as FQNNGV. The ends were cut back, 0 bases at V and 9 bases at J, with 8 bases in the middle. This CDR3 spans 12 amino acids. The CDR3 loop reads CASSLDAMPQYF. Written as DNA, the CDR3 is TGTGCCAGCAGCTTAGATGCGATGCCCCAGTACTTC.

The J gene is TRBJ2-7, the V gene TRBV7-2; a possible D gene is TRBD1 (6 bases). The CDR3 length is 16 residues. Germline CDR1 SGHTA, CDR2 FQGNSA. V was shortened by 4 bases and J by 0 bases, with 16 bases between the two germline ends. CDR3 DNA sequence: TGTGCCAGCAGCTCCTATACAGGGCTAAGCTCCTACGAGCAGTACTTC. Its protein is CASSSYTGLSSYEQYF.

This clone was found a few times. Distinct nucleotide sequences in the sample also encode this CDR3. The chain carries TRBV7-9 and TRBJ1-5; no clear D gene. Germline CDR1 SEHNR, CDR2 FQNEAQ (reference sequence). The germline V and J ends were trimmed by 2 bases and 4 bases, with 3 bases remaining between them. This CDR3 contains 12 residues. Here the CDR3 reads CASSLPNQPQHF. CDR3 sequence (DNA): TGTGCCAGCAGCTTACCTAATCAGCCCCAGCATTTT.

The chain employs TRBV19 and TRBJ2-7, with no clear D. CDR1 and CDR2 (germline): LNHDA, SQIVND (reference sequence). This CDR3 comprises 15 residues. Between the trimmed V and J ends, which lost 3 bases and 0 bases, there was a span of 12 bases. CDR3 nucleotide sequence: TGTGCCAGTAGTATGGGCAGAATAAGCTCCTACGAGCAGTACTTC. Translated, it gives CASSMGRISSYEQYF. Together with reference TRBV19 and TRBJ2-7, the CDR3 gives the full variable domain: DGGITQSPKYLFRKEGQNVTLSCEQNLNHDAMYWYRQDPGQGLRLIYYSQIVNDFQKGDIAEGYSVSREKKESFPLTVTSAQKNPTAFYLCASSMGRISSYEQYFGPGTRLTVT.

V and J are TRBV4-1 and TRBJ2-5; maybe TRBD2 (6 bases). The V end lost 6 bases, the J end lost 5 bases, and 16 bases lay between the germline ends. Germline lookup yields CDR1 MGHRA and CDR2 YSYEKL. The CDR3 runs 14 residues. The CDR3 DNA sequence: TGCGCCAGCAGTTGGGAGGAGGGACGGGAGACCCAGTACTTC. Residues: CASSWEEGRETQYF.